The 15 T cell receptor beta chains listed next were all sequenced from one sample in a study of blood T cell repertoires in COVID-19. Assay: immunoSEQ multiplex PCR; the TCRdb copy retains only in-frame clones and omits some. The table records 300,000 or so clones, around nine tenths of them present only once. Sequencing used peripheral blood. All receptors come from a man between 65 and 79 years old with acute or convalescent COVID-19.

The chain employs TRBV9 and TRBJ2-2; 12 bases fit TRBD2. V lost 4 bases, J lost 1 base, and 2 bases stayed unmatched. Germline CDR1 reads SGDLS; CDR2 reads YYNGEE. The CDR3 spans 16 residues. CDR3 sequence (DNA): TGTGCCAGCAGCAAGACTAGCGGGGGGAACACCGGGGAGCTGTTTTTT. Translation: CASSKTSGGNTGELFF.

This chain uses TRBV15 with TRBJ1-3; D is unclear. Per the germline V gene, CDR1 is LNHNV and CDR2 is YYDKDF (reference sequence). Trimming removed 0 bases from V and 0 bases from J, with 6 bases in between. The CDR3 is 15 residues long. CDR3 region: CATSRDVSSGNTIYF. Here the CDR3 DNA reads TGTGCCACCAGCAGAGACGTCTCCTCTGGAAACACCATATATTTT.

This rearrangement joins TRBV7-9 to TRBJ2-1, with 11 bases that match TRBD2. The junction had 4 bases not matched to a gene; V was cut back by 3 bases and J by 9 bases. Looked up from germline, CDR1 is SEHNR and CDR2 is FQNEAQ (reference sequence). The CDR3 has 14 amino acids. The CDR3 reads CASSFSGGVIEQFF. The CDR3, as DNA: TGTGCCAGCAGCTTTAGCGGGGGGGTGATTGAGCAGTTCTTC. Together with reference TRBV7-9 and TRBJ2-1, the CDR3 gives the full variable domain: DTGVSQNPRHKITKRGQNVTFRCDPISEHNRLYWYRQTLGQGPEFLTYFQNEAQLEKSRLLSDRFSAERPKGSFSTLEIQRTEQGDSAMYLCASSFSGGVIEQFFGPGTRLTVL.

This chain links TRBV12-3 or TRBV12-4 with TRBJ2-1, with 8 bases identical to TRBD1. This CDR3 is built from 13 residues. The trim removed 6 bases at V and 6 bases at J, leaving 4 bases unmatched. The CDR3 sequence is CASRSTGGNEQFF. The CDR3 nucleotides are TGTGCCAGCAGGTCTACAGGGGGCAATGAGCAGTTCTTC.

The chain joins TRBV18 to TRBJ2-2; tentatively, D is TRBD2 (6 bases). Between the trimmed V and J ends, which lost 0 bases and 1 base, there was a span of 9 bases. The CDR3 extends over 16 amino acids. Per germline, CDR1 KGHSH and CDR2 LQKENI. The CDR3 DNA follows: TGTGCCAGCTCACCACCAACTAGCCTGAACACCGGGGAGCTGTTTTTT. It yields the protein CASSPPTSLNTGELFF.

Note on this clone: The identical CDR3 is also encoded by other nucleotide sequences in the sample. The gene calls are TRBV5-1 and TRBJ1-2; 8 bases match TRBD1. Looked up from germline, CDR1 is SGHRS and CDR2 is YFSETQ. The CDR3 loop spans 15 amino acids. V trimming: 0 bases; J trimming: 4 bases; junction bases outside the gene matches: 5. The CDR3 DNA reads TGCGCCAGCAGCTTGGACGGGACAGGTCTCTATGGCTACACCTTC. It yields the protein CASSLDGTGLYGYTF.

This chain joins TRBV28 and TRBJ2-7; TRBD2 might be the D (6 bases). The CDR3 extends over 17 amino acids. V shed 4 bases and J shed 4 bases, with 23 bases lying between them. In germline, CDR1 is MDHEN, CDR2 SYDVKM. CDR3 loop: CASSSPGEAKRAYEQYF. Here the CDR3 DNA reads TGTGCCAGCAGTTCCCCTGGGGAGGCGAAAAGGGCTTACGAGCAGTACTTC.

The chain has TRBV5-4 and TRBJ1-1; weak D call: TRBD1 (5 bases). V lost 4 bases and J lost 4, with 14 bases in between. CDR3 length equals 14 residues. Germline V lookup: CDR1 SGHNT, CDR2 YYREEE (reference sequence). CDR3 DNA sequence: TGTGCCAGCAGCGGGAGGGGAGTCGGCACTGAAGCTTTCTTT. It translates to CASSGRGVGTEAFF.

V is TRBV2 and J is TRBJ2-3, with 9 positions matching TRBD2. The CDR3 covers 13 residues. Looked up from germline, CDR1 is SNHLY and CDR2 is FYNNEI. V was clipped by 7 bases and J by 6 bases; unmatched bases: 5. DNA for the CDR3: TGTGCCAGCATGACGCGGGGGGGGGATACGCAGTATTTT. Its protein is CASMTRGGDTQYF.

The genes are TRBV6-5 and TRBJ1-5; no reliable D call. Trimming shortened V by 2 bases and J by 2 bases, and 7 bases separated the two germline ends. The germline gives CDR1 MNHEY, CDR2 SVGAGI. There are 14 residues in the CDR3. CDR3 nucleotide sequence: TGTGCCAGCAGTTACGCCCGGGGCAATCAGCCCCAGCATTTT. Residues: CASSYARGNQPQHF.

In this sample, this clone turned up a few times. The chain employs TRBV5-1 and TRBJ1-3; 7 bases map to TRBD1. Per germline, CDR1 SGHRS and CDR2 YFSETQ. The trim removed 2 bases at V and 2 bases at J, leaving 4 bases unmatched. CDR3 length equals 15 residues. The DNA of the CDR3 is TGCGCCAGCAGCTTTGGGACAGATACTGGAAACACCATATATTTT. Translated: CASSFGTDTGNTIYF.

The rearrangement joins TRBV5-1 to TRBJ2-2; D possibly corresponds to TRBD1 (6 bases). The CDR3 sequence is 16 residues long. V gave up 0 bases and J gave up 1 base, with 10 bases separating them. Germline values: CDR1 SGHRS, CDR2 YFSETQ. CDR3 residues: CASSLVGGRNTGELFF. The CDR3 DNA reads TGCGCCAGCAGCTTGGTTGGGGGCAGGAACACCGGGGAGCTGTTTTTT.

This clone was picked up one time. Here the CDR3 reads CASSLTQGNSGNTIYF. The DNA for the CDR3 is TGCGCCAGCAGCCTTACACAGGGAAACTCTGGAAACACCATATATTTT. V is TRBV5-1 and J is TRBJ1-3, with a weak D call TRBD1 (6 bases). Germline V gene lookup returns CDR1 SGHRS and CDR2 YFSETQ. The CDR3 sequence is 16 residues long. The V gene lost 4 bases and the J gene lost 0 bases, with 14 bases spanning the gap. Full variable domain (outside the CDR3, taken from reference TRBV5-1 and TRBJ1-3): KAGVTQTPRYLIKTRGQQVTLSCSPISGHRSVSWYQQTPGQGLQFLFEYFSETQRNKGNFPGRFSGRQFSNSRSEMNVSTLELGDSALYLCASSLTQGNSGNTIYFGEGSWLTVV.

This sequence joins TRBV7-9 and TRBJ1-1; 11 bases align to TRBD1. With 3 bases clipped from V and 0 bases from J, the junction kept 6 bases outside the gene matches. CDR3 length equals 17 residues. Germline values: CDR1 SEHNR, CDR2 FQNEAQ (reference sequence). The CDR3 coding sequence is TGTGCCAGCAGCTTGGGACAGGGGGTTTTGATGAACACTGAAGCTTTCTTT. Translated, it gives CASSLGQGVLMNTEAFF.

The rearrangement joins TRBV19 to TRBJ2-7, with 9 bases that match TRBD1. Losses at the gene ends were 3 bases for V and 3 bases for J; bases not matched to a gene: 6. Germline-derived CDR1 and CDR2 are LNHDA and SQIVND (reference sequence). CDR3 size: 15 residues. The CDR3 is CASSIVGTGIYEQYF. CDR3 DNA sequence: TGTGCCAGTAGTATCGTCGGGACAGGGATCTACGAGCAGTACTTC.